This is a list of T cell receptor beta chains from one sample in a study of cytomegalovirus exposure and HLA in healthy donors. Sequencing used immunoSEQ multiplex PCR; TCRdb keeps in-frame clones, though not all of them. This sample has about 130,000 clones; more than 60% occur once, and the top ten carry about 1.7%. Sequencing was performed on PBMCs. The receptor source for this set is a woman in her thirties or forties in good health and CMV-seronegative. The CDR3 runs from the conserved cysteine through the conserved F or W. D genes are given only for firm matches. Expanded clones get a size class; other rows say once, few or many, or leave the size out.

clone size | J gene | V gene | D gene | CDR3 DNA | CDR3 protein
few | TRBJ2-3 | TRBV7-3 | TRBD2 | TGTGCCAGCAGCTTGGGCGGGAGGAAAACAGATACGCAGTATTTT | CASSLGGRKTDTQYF
. | TRBJ2-4 | TRBV5-6 | TRBD1 | TGTGCCAGCAGCTTGGGGGACAGACTAGCCAAAAACATTCAGTACTTC | CASSLGDRLAKNIQYF
. | TRBJ2-7 | TRBV5-1 | . | TGCGCCAGCAGCTTGAGTGGGGGACTCCCCTACTTC | CASSLSGGLPYF
. | TRBJ1-6 | TRBV28 | . | TGTGCCAGCAGTTTAGAAAGGCCGGGTTCACCCCTCCACTTT | CASSLERPGSPLHF
once | TRBJ1-1 | TRBV25-1 | . | TGTGCCAGCAGTGAATCAGGCCGTTTCTTT | CASSESGRFF
. | TRBJ2-2 | TRBV19 | TRBD2 | TGTGCCAGTAGTGTAAGCGGGGGGGCCGGGGAGCTGTTTTTT | CASSVSGGAGELFF
. | TRBJ2-5 | TRBV7-9 | . | TGTTCCAGCAGCTTAGATGGCAGGGTCCGGGAGACCCAGTACTTC | CSSSLDGRVRETQYF
. | TRBJ1-2 | TRBV25-1 | TRBD1 | TGTGCCAGCAGTGAGCCCGTGGCAGGGGGCTCTGGCTACACCTTC | CASSEPVAGGSGYTF
. | TRBJ2-2 | TRBV10-3 | TRBD1 | TGTGCCATCAAGAGGACAGGGGGCTACACCGGGGAGCTGTTTTTT | CAIKRTGGYTGELFF
. | TRBJ1-1 | TRBV18 | TRBD1 | TGTGCCAGCTCACCAGGGGACAGGTTGAACACTGAAGCTTTCTTT | CASSPGDRLNTEAFF
. | TRBJ1-2 | TRBV30 | . | TGTGCCTGGAGTGTAGGGGCAGGGGCCCATGGCTACACCTTC | CAWSVGAGAHGYTF
. | TRBJ2-7 | TRBV7-2 | TRBD2 | TGTGCCAGCAGCTTACAAGTAGCGGGACACTACGAGCAGTACTTC | CASSLQVAGHYEQYF
few | TRBJ2-7 | TRBV27 | TRBD2 | TGTGCCAGCAGTTGGAGGGAGGGCTACGAGCAGTACTTC | CASSWREGYEQYF
. | TRBJ2-1 | TRBV4-1 | TRBD2 | TGCGCCAGCAGCCAAGACGGAGCGGGGGATTCATATGAGCAGTTCTTC | CASSQDGAGDSYEQFF
. | TRBJ1-4 | TRBV2 | TRBD1 | TGTGCCAGCAGTCTTCCGACAGGGGGGAATGAAAAACTGTTTTTT | CASSLPTGGNEKLFF
. | TRBJ1-3 | TRBV9 | TRBD1 | TGTGCCAGCAGCCCTGCGGACAGGGCTGGAAACACCATATATTTT | CASSPADRAGNTIYF
. | TRBJ1-4 | TRBV2 | TRBD1 | TGTGCCAGCAGTGATAGGACAGGGTTGGAAAAACTGTTTTTT | CASSDRTGLEKLFF
. | TRBJ2-3 | TRBV4-2 | TRBD2 | TGTGCCAGCAGCCACCTTAGGACAGCCAGGGGACTAGCGGGGTCCTCTAGCACAGATACGCAGTATTTT | CASSHLRTARGLAGSSSTDTQYF
. | TRBJ2-7 | TRBV10-3 | TRBD1 | TGTGCCATCTCCCGGGACAGGGGGTACGAGCAGTACTTC | CAISRDRGYEQYF
. | TRBJ2-7 | TRBV4-1 | TRBD2 | TGCGCCAGCAGCCAATTTGGACTAGCGGGAGACGGCGAGCAGTACTTC | CASSQFGLAGDGEQYF
once | TRBJ1-2 | TRBV7-3 | TRBD1 | TGTGCCAGCAGCCCCGGGACAGGCTATGGCTACACCTTC | CASSPGTGYGYTF
once | TRBJ2-2 | TRBV27 | . | TGTGCCAGTAGTCCCTCGAACACCGGGGAGCTGTTTTTT | CASSPSNTGELFF
few | TRBJ2-5 | TRBV5-1 | TRBD2 | TGCGCCAGCAGCTTGGTCGGCGGGAGTGGTCCAGAGACCCAGTACTTC | CASSLVGGSGPETQYF
once | TRBJ2-2 | TRBV7-6 | . | TGTGCCAGCAGCTTGGCAGGGAACACCGGGGAGCTGTTTTTT | CASSLAGNTGELFF
. | TRBJ2-6 | TRBV7-3 | . | TGTGCCAGCAGCTCCGCCTCTGGGGCCAACGGCCTGACTTTC | CASSSASGANGLTF
. | TRBJ2-1 | TRBV27 | TRBD1 | TGTGCCAGCTTGCCCGGGACAGTATACAATGAGCAGTTCTTC | CASLPGTVYNEQFF
. | TRBJ2-3 | TRBV7-3 | . | TGTGCCAGCAGCTTACTGGGGCGCGCAGATACGCAGTATTTT | CASSLLGRADTQYF
. | TRBJ2-7 | TRBV7-8 | TRBD2 | TGTGCCAGCAGCTCCAGGACTAGTAGGTTAAGCGAGCAGTACTTC | CASSSRTSRLSEQYF
. | TRBJ2-1 | TRBV28 | TRBD2 | TGTGCCAGCAGTCCCCTAGGGGGACTAGCGGGAGAGGGGTACAATGAGCAGTTCTTC | CASSPLGGLAGEGYNEQFF
. | TRBJ1-5 | TRBV28 | . | TGTGCCAGCAGTTTCCAGGGTAGCAATCAGCCCCAGCATTTT | CASSFQGSNQPQHF
few | TRBJ1-2 | TRBV19 | TRBD1 | TGTGCCAGTAGTGCGAACAGGGGGCGAGGTTTCTATGGCTACACCTTC | CASSANRGRGFYGYTF
. | TRBJ1-5 | TRBV13 | . | TGTGCCAGCAGCTTCGGGGGAGTAGGTCAGCCCCAGCATTTT | CASSFGGVGQPQHF
. | TRBJ2-4 | TRBV18 | TRBD1 | TGTGCCAGCTCACCCGCCCCGGGACAGCCCGCCAAAAACATTCAGTACTTC | CASSPAPGQPAKNIQYF
. | TRBJ1-1 | TRBV6-1 | . | TGTGCCAGCAGTGAGATTCCTTTCGTTACAGGGCAGAACACTGAAGCTTTCTTT | CASSEIPFVTGQNTEAFF
. | TRBJ2-7 | TRBV5-1 | TRBD1 | TGCGCCAGCAGAGACGGACAGGCTGGCTTGGGCGAGCAGTACTTC | CASRDGQAGLGEQYF
once | TRBJ2-6 | TRBV15 | TRBD1 | TGTGCCACCAGCAGACCGACAGGGACAATTATCTCTGGGGCCAACGTCCTGACTTTC | CATSRPTGTIISGANVLTF
. | TRBJ2-3 | TRBV5-4 | . | TGTGCCAGCAGCATAACAGATACGCAGTATTTT | CASSITDTQYF
medium-sized | TRBJ1-4 | TRBV6-4 | . | TGTGCCAGCAGTGACTCGACCGGGTTTCGGGAAAAACTGTTTTTT | CASSDSTGFREKLFF
. | TRBJ1-1 | TRBV28 | TRBD1 | TGTGCCAGCAGTCTCCAGGGGGCGGCTACTGAAGCTTTCTTT | CASSLQGAATEAFF
. | TRBJ2-7 | TRBV2 | TRBD2 | TGTGCCAGCAGTGACCCTGGCGGGAGGGCCTACGAGCAGTACTTC | CASSDPGGRAYEQYF
once | TRBJ2-4 | TRBV29-1 | TRBD2 | TGCAGAGCGGGAGATGGAAAAAACATTCAGTACTTC | CRAGDGKNIQYF
. | TRBJ2-1 | TRBV19 | TRBD2 | TGTGCCAGTAGTATCAGGGCCGGGACTAGCGGGGGGAATGAGCAGTTCTTC | CASSIRAGTSGGNEQFF
. | TRBJ1-5 | TRBV30 | TRBD1 | TGTGCCTGGAGCGAAGGGGGCGACCAGCCCCAGCATTTT | CAWSEGGDQPQHF
. | TRBJ2-3 | TRBV28 | . | TGTGCCAGCCAACCGGGACAACTCACAGATACGCAGTATTTT | CASQPGQLTDTQYF
few | TRBJ1-1 | TRBV28 | . | TGTGCCAGCACCCCCGGGGGAGGGAGGGTCACTGAAGCTTTCTTT | CASTPGGGRVTEAFF
. | TRBJ2-3 | TRBV11-3 | TRBD2 | TGTGCCAGCAGCCCGGGAGGGTGGGGGGCCCGCACAGATACGCAGTATTTT | CASSPGGWGARTDTQYF
. | TRBJ2-7 | TRBV28 | TRBD2 | TGTGCCAGCAGTCTCGGACTAGCGGGCTCCTACGAGCAGTACTTC | CASSLGLAGSYEQYF
. | TRBJ1-1 | TRBV5-5 | TRBD1 | TGTGCCAGCAGCAAAGGGGGCATCGACACTGAAGCTTTCTTT | CASSKGGIDTEAFF
. | TRBJ1-1 | TRBV29-1 | TRBD1 | TGCAGCGTTGATGCCCCCGGACAGGGCACTGAAGCTTTCTTT | CSVDAPGQGTEAFF
. | TRBJ1-1 | TRBV9 | . | TGTGCCAGCAGCGCTCAGGGGACGGGGACTGAAGCTTTCTTT | CASSAQGTGTEAFF
. | TRBJ2-1 | TRBV14 | . | TGTGCCAGCAGCCAAGGGCTAGCGCATTACAATGAGCAGTTCTTC | CASSQGLAHYNEQFF
. | TRBJ2-3 | TRBV29-1 | . | TGCAGCGTTGAGAGCAAGACTAGTTCCGTCGCAGATACGCAGTATTTT | CSVESKTSSVADTQYF
. | TRBJ2-7 | TRBV2 | TRBD2 | TGTGCCAGCAGGAGAGCGGGAAGGTACGAGCAGTACTTC | CASRRAGRYEQYF
. | TRBJ2-2 | TRBV6-5 | . | TGTGCCAGCAGTTACCGACAGGAATTGAACACCGGGGAGCTGTTTTTT | CASSYRQELNTGELFF
. | TRBJ2-1 | TRBV5-4 | TRBD2 | TGTGCCAGCAGCTCGGGACTAGCGGGAGGCGAGCAGTTCTTC | CASSSGLAGGEQFF
. | TRBJ2-1 | TRBV13 | . | TGTGCCAGCAGCTCTAAGACTGCGGTGGGCTACAATGAGCAGTTCTTC | CASSSKTAVGYNEQFF
. | TRBJ2-7 | TRBV11-3 | TRBD1 | TGTGCCAGCAGCTTCTCAGGGGGCGAGCAGTACTTC | CASSFSGGEQYF